The present T cell receptor (beta chain) was sequenced within a study of Tregs in tolerant kidney transplant recipients. CD4+CD25+CD127- Tregs, CD4+CD25- non-Tregs, CD4 and CD8 cells were sorted. Overall study findings and caveats: Activated donor B cell expansion appeared to reveal the most relevant donor-specific TCRbeta repertoire. Nucleotide sequences could not be compared across some patients' samples due to primer changes. No direct test of biological reproducibility was done here.

Germline V CDR1 and CDR2: SGHAT, FQNNGV. This CDR3 is built from 14 residues. V was pared by 3 bases and J by 7 bases, with 15 bases between. Only in-frame clones appear in the TCRdb table, and some are missing; sequencing was by immunoSEQ multiplex PCR. The sample yields 85,000 to 100,000 clones, over 85% seen once. This clone was counted a single time. No antigen is known for it. The receptor was isolated from a human donor who received a combined kidney and bone marrow transplant. The source material was CD4+ T cells from blood, sampled before the transplant. The chain joins TRBV11-2 to TRBJ1-2; a possible D gene is TRBD1 (5 bases). The CDR3 bases are TGTGCCAGCAGCTTTGGGGCCCAAGGGGCTGGCTACACCTTC. It is translated as CASSFGAQGAGYTF.